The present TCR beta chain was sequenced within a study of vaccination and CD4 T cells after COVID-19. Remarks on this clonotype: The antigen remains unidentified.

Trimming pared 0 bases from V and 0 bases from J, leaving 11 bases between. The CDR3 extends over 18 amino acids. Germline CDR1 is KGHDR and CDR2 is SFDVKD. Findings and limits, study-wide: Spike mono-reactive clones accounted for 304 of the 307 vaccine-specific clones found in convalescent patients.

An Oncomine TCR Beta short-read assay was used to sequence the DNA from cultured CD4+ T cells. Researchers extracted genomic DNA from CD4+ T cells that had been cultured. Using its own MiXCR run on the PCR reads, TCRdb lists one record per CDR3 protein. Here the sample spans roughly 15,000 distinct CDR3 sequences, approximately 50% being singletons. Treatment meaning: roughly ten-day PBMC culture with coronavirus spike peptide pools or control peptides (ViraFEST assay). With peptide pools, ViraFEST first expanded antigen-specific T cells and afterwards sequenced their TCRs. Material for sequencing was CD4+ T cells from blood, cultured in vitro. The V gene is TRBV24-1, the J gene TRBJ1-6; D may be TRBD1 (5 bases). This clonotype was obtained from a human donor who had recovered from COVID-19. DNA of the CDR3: TGTGCCACCAGTGATTTGAGGGGTTATACCTCCTATAATTCACCCCTCCACTTT. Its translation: CATSDLRGYTSYNSPLHF.